What follows are 15 T cell receptor beta chains derived from one specimen sequenced in a study of T cell changes during pregnancy in multiple sclerosis. TCRdb's table, derived via immunoSEQ multiplex PCR, lists solely in-frame clones and lacks some. The sample holds fewer than 50,000 clones, about 94% seen once. Sequencing was performed on CD8+ T cells from peripheral blood mononuclear cells, taken in the first trimester of pregnancy. The receptors stem from a female donor with multiple sclerosis, enrolled in a pregnancy study.

This clone occurred once. The J gene is TRBJ1-4, the V gene TRBV27; D is perhaps TRBD1 (5 bases). This CDR3 contains 15 residues. Germline CDR1 MNHEY, CDR2 SMNVEV (reference sequence). Trimming removed 5 bases from V and 6 bases from J, with 16 bases in between. In nucleotides, the CDR3 is TGTGCCAGCAGTACACTCGGGGGGATCGATGAAAAACTGTTTTTT. Translating it yields CASSTLGGIDEKLFF.

This clone showed up just once. V and J are TRBV12-5 and TRBJ2-7, with D uncertain. This CDR3 has 15 amino acids. The V gene's germline CDR1 is LGHNT and CDR2 FRNRAP. The V end lost 3 bases, the J end lost 6 bases, and 18 bases lay between the germline ends. The CDR3 nucleotides are TGTGCTAGTGGTTTATCCCGCGTAGATATCTCCGAGCAGTACTTC. This encodes CASGLSRVDISEQYF.

The CDR3 here is CASSLGTSRESTNNEQFF. The CDR3 DNA reads as TGTGCCAGCAGCTTAGGGACTAGCAGGGAATCCACTAACAATGAGCAGTTCTTC. The chain uses TRBV5-5 and TRBJ2-1; 9 positions match TRBD2. CDR3 size: 18 residues. Looked up from germline, CDR1 is SGHKS and CDR2 is YYEKEE (reference sequence). The V gene end was trimmed by 2 bases and the J gene end by 5 bases; junction bases not matched to a gene: 14.

The rearrangement joins TRBV27 to TRBJ2-3; TRBD2 matches 14 bases. This CDR3 has 17 amino acids. Germline V gene sequence: CDR1 MNHEY, CDR2 SMNVEV (reference sequence). The V gene end was trimmed by 5 bases and the J gene end by 6 bases; junction bases not matched to a gene: 10. The CDR3 bases are TGTGCCAGCAGTCCCTTGGGACTAGCGGGAGTCAGGGATACGCAGTATTTT. It is translated as CASSPLGLAGVRDTQYF.

The V call is TRBV10-3, the J call TRBJ1-1, with D uncertain. V was shortened by 2 bases and J by 3 bases, with 7 bases between the two germline ends. Germline V gene lookup returns CDR1 ENHRY and CDR2 SYGVKD. CDR3 length: 13 amino acids. Here the CDR3 DNA reads TGTGCCATCAGTGAGCGAGGTGACACTGAAGCTTTCTTT. Its translation is CAISERGDTEAFF.

This clone was picked up a small number of times. This chain connects TRBV23-1 to TRBJ2-5, with 9 positions matching TRBD1. TRBV23-1 is an ORF; its function is uncertain. The CDR3 has 15 residues. The junction had 4 bases not matched to a gene; V was cut back by 0 bases and J by 5 bases. CDR3 sequence reads: CASSQSWDRAETQYF. In nucleotides, the CDR3 is TGCGCCAGCAGTCAATCGTGGGACAGGGCCGAGACCCAGTACTTC.

The V and J genes are TRBV5-4 and TRBJ2-1; D is undetermined. The V end lost 0 bases, the J end lost 0 bases, and 16 bases lay between the germline ends. The length of the CDR3 is 18 residues. CDR1 SGHNT and CDR2 YYREEE come from the germline V gene (reference sequence). The DNA for the CDR3 is TGTGCCAGCAGCTTGGCCTCCGTCCGTCCGAGCTCCTACAATGAGCAGTTCTTC. Translation: CASSLASVRPSSYNEQFF.

The rearrangement links TRBV11-3 to TRBJ2-7; D might be TRBD1 (7 bases). Trimming took off 0 bases at V and 6 bases at J, with 15 bases between the two ends. The CDR3 extends over 15 amino acids. Germline CDR1 reads SGHNT; CDR2 reads YENEEA. CDR3 bases: TGTGCCAGCAGCTTAGACCCGGGGGACAGCGGCGAGCAGTACTTC. It encodes CASSLDPGDSGEQYF.

The rearrangement joins TRBV7-9 to TRBJ1-4; D is undetermined. The V end lost 1 base, the J end lost 1 base, and 4 bases lay between the germline ends. Per germline, CDR1 SEHNR and CDR2 FQNEAQ (reference sequence). CDR3 length: 14 residues. The CDR3 DNA reads TGTGCCAGCAGCTTAGGCGGAACTAATGAAAAACTGTTTTTT. Encoded protein: CASSLGGTNEKLFF.

There are a few counts of this clone. The chain joins TRBV6-1 to TRBJ1-5; D is possibly TRBD1 (5 bases). V was shortened by 7 bases and J by 1 base, with 14 bases between the two germline ends. There are 15 residues in the CDR3. CDR1 and CDR2 from the germline V gene are MNHNS and SASEGT. The CDR3 reads CASTLRGLSNQPQHF. The CDR3 DNA reads TGTGCCAGCACCCTTAGGGGTTTGAGCAATCAGCCCCAGCATTTT.

The chain uses TRBV6-1 and TRBJ1-2, with D possibly TRBD1 on 6 matching bases. The germline CDR1 and CDR2 sequences are MNHNS and SASEGT. V lost 3 bases and J 5 bases, leaving 16 bases between the germline ends. This CDR3 comprises 15 residues. This chain's CDR3 is CASSDRSTGVYGYTF. CDR3 in DNA: TGTGCCAGCAGTGATCGGTCGACAGGCGTTTATGGCTACACCTTC.

The chain employs TRBV25-1 and TRBJ2-7; D uncertain. The CDR3 consists of 11 residues. Germline CDR1 is MGHDK and CDR2 is SYGVNS. With 8 bases removed from V and 1 base from J, the gap between germline ends came to 6 bases. The CDR3 here is CASGSSYEQYF. DNA for the CDR3: TGTGCCAGCGGCTCGTCCTACGAGCAGTACTTC.

The chain has TRBV5-1 and TRBJ1-2, with 7 positions matching TRBD1. V dropped 0 bases and J dropped 4; count of bases not matched to a gene: 3. This CDR3 region has 14 residues. Germline CDR1 SGHRS, CDR2 YFSETQ. CDR3 amino acids: CASSLEGGGYGYTF. In nucleotides, the CDR3 is TGCGCCAGCAGCTTGGAAGGGGGCGGCTATGGCTACACCTTC.

The chain recombines TRBV7-9 with TRBJ2-3; 7 bases map to TRBD1. CDR1 and CDR2 (germline): SEHNR, FQNEAQ (reference sequence). V shed 4 bases and J 3 bases; nucleotides not matched to a gene: 7. CDR3 length: 15 amino acids. The CDR3 here is CASSWDSQGTDTQYF. CDR3 bases: TGTGCCAGCAGCTGGGACAGCCAGGGGACAGATACGCAGTATTTT.

This clone was picked up one time. The chain joins TRBV7-3 to TRBJ2-1; 8 nucleotides match TRBD2. V lost 2 bases and J lost 4; bases outside the gene matches: 7. CDR1 is SGHTA, CDR2 FQGTGA, per germline. The CDR3 is made up of 16 amino acids. DNA for the CDR3: TGTGCCAGCAGCTTAGACCCTAGCGGGTTATACAATGAGCAGTTCTTC. Encoded protein: CASSLDPSGLYNEQFF.